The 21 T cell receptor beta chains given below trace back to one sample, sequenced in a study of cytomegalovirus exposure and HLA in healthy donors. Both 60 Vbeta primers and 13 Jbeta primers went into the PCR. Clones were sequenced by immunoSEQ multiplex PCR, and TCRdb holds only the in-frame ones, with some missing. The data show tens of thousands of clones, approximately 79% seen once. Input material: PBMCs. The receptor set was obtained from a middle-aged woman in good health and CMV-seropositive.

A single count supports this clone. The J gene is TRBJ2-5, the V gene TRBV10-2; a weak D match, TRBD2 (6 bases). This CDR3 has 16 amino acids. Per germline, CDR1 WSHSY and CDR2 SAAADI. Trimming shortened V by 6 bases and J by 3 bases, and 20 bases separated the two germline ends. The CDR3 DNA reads TGCGCCAGCAGGCCGGGGGTAGCGGAAACCAAAGAGACCCAGTACTTC. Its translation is CASRPGVAETKETQYF.

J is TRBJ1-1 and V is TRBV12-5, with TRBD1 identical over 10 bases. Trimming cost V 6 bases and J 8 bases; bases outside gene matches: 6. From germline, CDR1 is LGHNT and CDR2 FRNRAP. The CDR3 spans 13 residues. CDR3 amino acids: CASGKDRGLEAFF. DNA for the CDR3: TGTGCTAGTGGAAAAGACAGGGGGCTCGAAGCTTTCTTT.

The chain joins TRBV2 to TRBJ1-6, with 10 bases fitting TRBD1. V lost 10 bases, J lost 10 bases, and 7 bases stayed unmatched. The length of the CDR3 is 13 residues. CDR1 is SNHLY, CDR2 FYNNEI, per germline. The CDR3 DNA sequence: TGTGCCAACTCCGGGACAGGGGAGTCACCCCTCCACTTT. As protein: CANSGTGESPLHF.

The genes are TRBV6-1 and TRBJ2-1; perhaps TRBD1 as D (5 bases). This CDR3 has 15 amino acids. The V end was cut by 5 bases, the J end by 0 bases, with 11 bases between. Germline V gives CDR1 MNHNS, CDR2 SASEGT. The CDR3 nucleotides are TGTGCCAGCAGTTCAGGGCGAAGCTCCTACAATGAGCAGTTCTTC. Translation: CASSSGRSSYNEQFF.

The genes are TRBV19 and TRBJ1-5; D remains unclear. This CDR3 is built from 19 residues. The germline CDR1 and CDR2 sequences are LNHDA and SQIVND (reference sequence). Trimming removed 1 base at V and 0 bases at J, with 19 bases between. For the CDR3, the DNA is TGTGCCAGTAGTATAGTAACCATCAGGCCCGGTAATAGCAATCAGCCCCAGCATTTT. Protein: CASSIVTIRPGNSNQPQHF.

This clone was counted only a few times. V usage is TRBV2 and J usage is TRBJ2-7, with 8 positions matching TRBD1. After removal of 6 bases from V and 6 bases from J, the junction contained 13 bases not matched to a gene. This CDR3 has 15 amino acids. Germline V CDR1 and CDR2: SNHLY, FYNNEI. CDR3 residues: CASRVLGQGGGEQYF. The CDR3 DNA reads TGTGCCAGCAGAGTATTAGGACAGGGAGGTGGCGAGCAGTACTTC.

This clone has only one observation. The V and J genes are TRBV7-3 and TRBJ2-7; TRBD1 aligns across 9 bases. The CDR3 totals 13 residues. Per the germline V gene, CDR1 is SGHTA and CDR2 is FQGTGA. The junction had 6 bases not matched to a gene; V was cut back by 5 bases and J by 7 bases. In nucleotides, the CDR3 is TGTGCCAGCAGCCCTACAGGGGGCGGGGAGCAGTACTTC. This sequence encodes CASSPTGGGEQYF.

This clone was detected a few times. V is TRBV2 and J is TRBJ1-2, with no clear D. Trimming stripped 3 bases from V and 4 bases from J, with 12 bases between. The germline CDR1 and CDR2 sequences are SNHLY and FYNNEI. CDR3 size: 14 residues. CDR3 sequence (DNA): TGTGCCAGCAGTGATGATGGAGGATCCTATGGCTACACCTTC. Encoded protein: CASSDDGGSYGYTF. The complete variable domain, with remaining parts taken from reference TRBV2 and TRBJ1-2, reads EPEVTQTPSHQVTQMGQEVILRCVPISNHLYFYWYRQILGQKVEFLVSFYNNEISEKSEIFDDQFSVERPDGSNFTLKIRSTKLEDSAMYFCASSDDGGSYGYTFGSGTRLTVV.

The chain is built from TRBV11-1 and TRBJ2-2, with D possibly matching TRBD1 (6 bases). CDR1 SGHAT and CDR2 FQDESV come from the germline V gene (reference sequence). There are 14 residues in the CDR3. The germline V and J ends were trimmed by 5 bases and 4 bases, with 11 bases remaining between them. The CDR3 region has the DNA TGTGCCAGCAGCCCCAACAGGGTCACCGGGGAGCTGTTTTTT. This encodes CASSPNRVTGELFF.

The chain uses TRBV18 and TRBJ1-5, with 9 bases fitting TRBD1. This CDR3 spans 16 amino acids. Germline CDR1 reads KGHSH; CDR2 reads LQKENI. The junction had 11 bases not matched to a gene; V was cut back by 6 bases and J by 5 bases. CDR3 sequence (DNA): TGTGCCAGCTCCCAACCGGGACAGGGATTACATCAGCCCCAGCATTTT. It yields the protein CASSQPGQGLHQPQHF.

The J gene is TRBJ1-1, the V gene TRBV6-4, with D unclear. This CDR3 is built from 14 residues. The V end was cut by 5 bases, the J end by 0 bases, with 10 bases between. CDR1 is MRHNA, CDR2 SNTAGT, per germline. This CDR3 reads CASSYSSLNTEAFF. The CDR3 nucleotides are TGTGCCAGCAGTTACAGTTCGTTGAACACTGAAGCTTTCTTT.

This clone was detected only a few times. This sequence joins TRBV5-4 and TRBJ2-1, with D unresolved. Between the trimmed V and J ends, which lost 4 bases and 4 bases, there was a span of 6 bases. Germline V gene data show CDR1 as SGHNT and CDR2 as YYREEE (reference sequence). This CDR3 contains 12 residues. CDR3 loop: CASSPGYNEQFF. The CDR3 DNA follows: TGTGCCAGCAGCCCAGGATACAATGAGCAGTTCTTC.

The chain's CDR3 is CASSVGPRDSGNTIYF. DNA for the CDR3: TGTGCCAGCAGCGTGGGCCCCAGGGACTCTGGAAACACCATATATTTT. The chain joins TRBV9 to TRBJ1-3; the D gene is possibly TRBD1 (5 bases). The CDR3 loop spans 16 amino acids. Germline V lookup: CDR1 SGDLS, CDR2 YYNGEE. V was shortened by 2 bases and J by 0 bases, with 12 bases between the two germline ends.

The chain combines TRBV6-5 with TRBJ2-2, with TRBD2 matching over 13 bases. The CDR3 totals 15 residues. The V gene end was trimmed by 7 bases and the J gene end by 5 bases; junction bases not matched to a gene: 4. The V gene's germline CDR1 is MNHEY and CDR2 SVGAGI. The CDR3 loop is CASTRGLAGTGELFF. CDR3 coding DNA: TGTGCCAGCACCCGGGGACTAGCGGGGACCGGGGAGCTGTTTTTT.

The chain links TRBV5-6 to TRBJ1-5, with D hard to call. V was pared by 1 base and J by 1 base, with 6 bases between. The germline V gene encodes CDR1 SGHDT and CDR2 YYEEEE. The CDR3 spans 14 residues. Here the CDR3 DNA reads TGTGCCAGCAGCTTGAGGAGAAGCAATCAGCCCCAGCATTTT. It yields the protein CASSLRRSNQPQHF.

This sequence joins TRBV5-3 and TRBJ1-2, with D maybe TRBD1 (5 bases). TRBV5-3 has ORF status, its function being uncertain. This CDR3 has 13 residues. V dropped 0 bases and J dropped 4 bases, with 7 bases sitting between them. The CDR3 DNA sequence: TGTGCCAGAAGCTTGGGCAGGGTCTATGGCTACACCTTC. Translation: CARSLGRVYGYTF.

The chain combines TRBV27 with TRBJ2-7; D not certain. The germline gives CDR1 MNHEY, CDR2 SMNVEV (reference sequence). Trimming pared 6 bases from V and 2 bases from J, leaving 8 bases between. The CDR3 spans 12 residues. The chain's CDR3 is CASRTSAYEQYF. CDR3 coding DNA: TGTGCCAGCAGGACTTCTGCCTACGAGCAGTACTTC.

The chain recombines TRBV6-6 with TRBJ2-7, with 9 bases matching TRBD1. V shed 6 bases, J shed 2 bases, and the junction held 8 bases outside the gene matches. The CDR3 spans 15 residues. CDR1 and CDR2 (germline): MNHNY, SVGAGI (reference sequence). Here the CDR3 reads CASRWDRAYTYEQYF. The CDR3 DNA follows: TGTGCCAGCAGGTGGGACAGGGCTTATACCTACGAGCAGTACTTC.

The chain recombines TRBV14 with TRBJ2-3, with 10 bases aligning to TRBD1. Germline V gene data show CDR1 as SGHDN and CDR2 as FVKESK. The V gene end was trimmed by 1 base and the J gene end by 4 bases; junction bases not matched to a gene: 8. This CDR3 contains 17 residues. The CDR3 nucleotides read TGTGCCAGCAGCCAAGTCGGTCCGGGACAGGGGCCAGATACGCAGTATTTT. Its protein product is CASSQVGPGQGPDTQYF.

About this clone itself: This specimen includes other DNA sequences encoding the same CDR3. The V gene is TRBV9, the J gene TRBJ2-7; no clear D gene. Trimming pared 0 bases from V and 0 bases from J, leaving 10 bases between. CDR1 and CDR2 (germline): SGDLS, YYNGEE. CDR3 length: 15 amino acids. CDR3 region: CASSVGPDNSYEQYF. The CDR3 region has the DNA TGTGCCAGCAGCGTAGGCCCAGATAACTCCTACGAGCAGTACTTC.

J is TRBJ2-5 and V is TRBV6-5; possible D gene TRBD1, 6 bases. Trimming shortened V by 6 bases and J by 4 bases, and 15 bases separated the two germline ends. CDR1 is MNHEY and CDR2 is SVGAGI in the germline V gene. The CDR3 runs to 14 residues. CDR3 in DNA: TGTGCCAGCAGACGAACCGACAGGTTAGAGACCCAGTACTTC. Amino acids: CASRRTDRLETQYF.